This T cell receptor beta chain is drawn from a study of molecular identifiers for immune sequencing clone quantification. Sorting isolated naive CD8 T cells as CD8+CD4-CCR7+CD45RA+ events. Looked up from germline, CDR1 is SGHVS and CDR2 is FQNEAQ. The CDR3 is 15 residues long. The V end lost 1 base, the J end lost 9 bases, and 16 bases lay between the germline ends. TCRdb re-called the PCR reads with MiXCR, one entry per CDR3 protein. The table lists about 68,000 distinct CDR3 sequences, roughly 20% of them singletons. This clonotype was observed at least ten times. Its specificity is not known. Findings of the study overall: Among about a million naive cells, spiked Jurkat TCR RNA from a single cell was reportedly detectable. In naive cells, clones above 20 RNA copies held under 1% of molecules, whereas in effector cells they held over 98%.

The rearrangement uses TRBV7-8 and TRBJ2-1; D ambiguous. Sequenced sample: naive CD8+ T cells from blood, with Jurkat cell RNA spiked in. Subset of the sample: FACS-sorted CD8+CD4-CCR7+CD45RA+ naive T cells. The source is a human donor in good health. Some libraries in this study had Jurkat cell RNA spiked in. The CDR3: CASSLDRSTWGEQFF. The CDR3 DNA is TGTGCCAGCAGCTTAGATCGAAGCACATGGGGTGAGCAGTTCTTC.